Presented here are 10 T cell receptor beta chains from one specimen sequenced in a study of CD8 T cells in ankylosing spondylitis. TCRdb fed the 5' RACE reads into MiXCR, producing one record per CDR3 protein. The data show 150,000 or so distinct CDR3 sequences, 30% to 35% seen once. The sequenced sample was synovial fluid, either unsorted or a sorted T cell fraction (not recorded which). These receptors originate from a male donor with ankylosing spondylitis.

This clonotype has more than one count but fewer than ten. The V and J genes are TRBV2 and TRBJ2-2, with D hard to call. The ends were cut back, 4 bases at V and 4 bases at J, with 4 bases in the middle. CDR3 length: 12 residues. Germline V CDR1 and CDR2: SNHLY, FYNNEI. The CDR3 region has the DNA TGTGCCAGCAGTGTACCCACCGGGGAGCTGTTTTTT. Translated, it gives CASSVPTGELFF. Together with reference TRBV2 and TRBJ2-2, the CDR3 gives the full variable domain: EPEVTQTPSHQVTQMGQEVILRCVPISNHLYFYWYRQILGQKVEFLVSFYNNEISEKSEIFDDQFSVERPDGSNFTLKIRSTKLEDSAMYFCASSVPTGELFFGEGSRLTVL.

This rearrangement joins TRBV5-1 to TRBJ2-1; 10 bases fit TRBD2. The ends lost 6 bases at V and 0 bases at J; junction bases unmatched: 6. Per germline, CDR1 SGHRS and CDR2 YFSETQ. The CDR3 is made up of 16 amino acids. The CDR3 coding sequence is TGCGCCAGCAACCCAGCTAGCGGGAGCTCCTACAATGAGCAGTTCTTC. Protein sequence: CASNPASGSSYNEQFF. The full variable domain, its missing parts supplied by reference TRBV5-1 and TRBJ2-1, is KAGVTQTPRYLIKTRGQQVTLSCSPISGHRSVSWYQQTPGQGLQFLFEYFSETQRNKGNFPGRFSGRQFSNSRSEMNVSTLELGDSALYLCASNPASGSSYNEQFFGPGTRLTVL.

Comment on this clonotype: The junction does not match germline at one end; this may be a read error. The rearrangement uses TRBV27 and TRBJ2-4, with D possibly being TRBD2 (6 bases). CDR1 and CDR2 from the germline V gene are MNHEY and SMNVEV (reference sequence). The CDR3 has 14 amino acids. As DNA, the CDR3 is TGTGCCAGCAGTCTATCTAGGAGGGGTAACATTCAGTACTTC. Its translation: CASSLSRRGNIQYF.

The genes are TRBV3-1 and TRBJ1-1, with D maybe TRBD1 (5 bases). This CDR3 is 14 amino acids long. Germline values: CDR1 LGHDT, CDR2 YNNKEL (reference sequence). Trimming cost V 8 bases and J 0 bases, with 13 bases left between them. CDR3 sequence: CASWAGNMNTEAFF. CDR3 in DNA: TGTGCCAGCTGGGCAGGGAACATGAACACTGAAGCTTTCTTT.

There are a few counts of this clonotype. V is TRBV2 and J is TRBJ2-1; maybe TRBD1 (6 bases). CDR1 SNHLY and CDR2 FYNNEI come from the germline V gene. This CDR3 contains 16 residues. V lost 7 bases to trimming and J lost 5 bases, with 21 bases between them. The chain's CDR3 is CASIPTEGTLDNEQFF. CDR3 bases: TGTGCCAGCATTCCCACAGAGGGGACACTCGACAATGAGCAGTTCTTC.

This clonotype was seen once. The rearrangement links TRBV12-3 or TRBV12-4 to TRBJ1-2; D remains ambiguous. V was shortened by 7 bases and J by 0 bases, with 9 bases between the two germline ends. The CDR3 is 13 residues long. The CDR3 nucleotides are TGTGCCAGCACTTCGACCACTAACTATGGCTACACCTTC. As protein: CASTSTTNYGYTF.

The genes are TRBV2 and TRBJ2-1, with 10 nucleotides matching TRBD2. The germline V gene has CDR1 SNHLY and CDR2 FYNNEI. The V and J ends lost 9 bases and 8 bases, in that order; junction bases with no gene match: 13. The CDR3 loop spans 15 amino acids. The CDR3 loop reads CARKAGGPGRDEQFF. Written as DNA, the CDR3 is TGTGCCAGAAAAGCGGGAGGGCCGGGGCGGGATGAGCAGTTCTTC.

This clonotype has a count of ten or more. The V and J genes are TRBV3-1 and TRBJ2-5; D is ambiguous. This CDR3 region has 11 residues. The germline V and J ends were trimmed by 2 bases and 5 bases, with 3 bases remaining between them. The germline V gene has CDR1 LGHDT and CDR2 YNNKEL (reference sequence). CDR3 sequence reads: CASSQSETQYF. DNA of the CDR3: TGTGCCAGCAGCCAAAGCGAGACCCAGTACTTC.

V is TRBV4-1 and J is TRBJ1-5; D is ambiguous. CDR3 length: 16 amino acids. CDR1 and CDR2 from the germline V gene are MGHRA and YSYEKL. Deletions cut 0 bases from V and 3 bases from J, with 12 bases between. The CDR3 DNA reads TGCGCCAGCAGCCAAGAAGGAGGCAGGACCAATCAGCCCCAGCATTTT. Protein sequence: CASSQEGGRTNQPQHF.

There are many counts of this clonotype. This chain links TRBV3-1 with TRBJ1-5; tentative D call: TRBD1 (6 bases). This CDR3 contains 14 residues. The V end lost 5 bases, the J end lost 2 bases, and 10 bases lay between the germline ends. Germline V gives CDR1 LGHDT, CDR2 YNNKEL (reference sequence). CDR3 bases: TGTGCCAGCAGCTTGGGACACCGCAATCAGCCCCAGCATTTT. Amino acids: CASSLGHRNQPQHF.